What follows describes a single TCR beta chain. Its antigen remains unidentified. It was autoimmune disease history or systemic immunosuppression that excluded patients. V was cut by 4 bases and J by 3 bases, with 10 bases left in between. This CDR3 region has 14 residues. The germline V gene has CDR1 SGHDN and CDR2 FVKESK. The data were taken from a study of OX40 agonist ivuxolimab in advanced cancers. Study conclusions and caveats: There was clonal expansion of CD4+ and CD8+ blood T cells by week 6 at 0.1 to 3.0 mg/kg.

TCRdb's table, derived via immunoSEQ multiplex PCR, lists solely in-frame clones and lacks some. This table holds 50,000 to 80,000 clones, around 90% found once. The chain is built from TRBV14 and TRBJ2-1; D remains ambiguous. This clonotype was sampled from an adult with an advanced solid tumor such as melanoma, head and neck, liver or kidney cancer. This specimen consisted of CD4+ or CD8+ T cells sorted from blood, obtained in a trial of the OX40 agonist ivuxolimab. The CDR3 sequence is CASSPTGRYNEQFF. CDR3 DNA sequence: TGTGCCAGCAGCCCGACCGGTCGCTACAATGAGCAGTTCTTC.